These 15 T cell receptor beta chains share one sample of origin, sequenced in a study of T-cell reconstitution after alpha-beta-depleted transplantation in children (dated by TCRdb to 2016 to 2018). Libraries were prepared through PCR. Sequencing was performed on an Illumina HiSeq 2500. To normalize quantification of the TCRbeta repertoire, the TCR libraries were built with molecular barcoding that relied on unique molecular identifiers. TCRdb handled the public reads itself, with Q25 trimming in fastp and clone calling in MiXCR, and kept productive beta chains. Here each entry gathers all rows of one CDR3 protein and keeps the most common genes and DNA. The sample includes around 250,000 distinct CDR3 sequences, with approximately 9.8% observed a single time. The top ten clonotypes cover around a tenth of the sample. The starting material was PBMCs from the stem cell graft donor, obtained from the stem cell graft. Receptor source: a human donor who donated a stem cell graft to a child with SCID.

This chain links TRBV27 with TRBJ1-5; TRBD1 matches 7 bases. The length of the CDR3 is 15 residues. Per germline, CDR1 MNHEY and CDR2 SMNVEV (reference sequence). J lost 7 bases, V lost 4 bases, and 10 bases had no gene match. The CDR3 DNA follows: TGTGCCAGCAGTTACTCCGACAGGGTTGGCCAGCCCCAGCATTTT. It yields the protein CASSYSDRVGQPQHF.

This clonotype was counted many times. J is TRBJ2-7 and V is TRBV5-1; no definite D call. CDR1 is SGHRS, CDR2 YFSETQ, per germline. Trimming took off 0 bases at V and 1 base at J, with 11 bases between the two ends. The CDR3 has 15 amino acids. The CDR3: CASSLDRPLSYEQYF. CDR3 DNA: TGCGCCAGCAGCTTGGACCGACCCTTGTCCTACGAGCAGTACTTC.

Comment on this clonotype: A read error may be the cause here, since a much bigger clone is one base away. CDR3 sequence (DNA): TGTGCCAGCATGCCGGGACAGGGGGCGAGGGATGAGCAGTTCTTC. Translation gives CASMPGQGARDEQFF. The V and J genes are TRBV7-8 and TRBJ2-1; 12 bases map to TRBD1. Per germline, CDR1 SGHVS and CDR2 FQNEAQ. V lost 7 bases and J lost 8; bases outside the gene matches: 9. The CDR3 sequence is 15 residues long.

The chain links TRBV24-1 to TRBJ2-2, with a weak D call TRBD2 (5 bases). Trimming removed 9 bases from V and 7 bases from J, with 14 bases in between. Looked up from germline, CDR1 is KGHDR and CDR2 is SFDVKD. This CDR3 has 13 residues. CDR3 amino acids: CATSDMEDGELFF. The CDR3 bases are TGTGCCACCTCTGACATGGAGGACGGGGAGCTGTTTTTT.

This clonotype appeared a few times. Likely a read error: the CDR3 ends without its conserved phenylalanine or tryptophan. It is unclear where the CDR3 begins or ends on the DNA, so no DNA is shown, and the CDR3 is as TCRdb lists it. The CDR3 spells CASSLDRY. V and J are TRBV7-9 and TRBJ2-1. Germline V lookup: CDR1 SEHNR, CDR2 FQNEAQ (reference sequence). The CDR3 totals 8 residues, both ends included.

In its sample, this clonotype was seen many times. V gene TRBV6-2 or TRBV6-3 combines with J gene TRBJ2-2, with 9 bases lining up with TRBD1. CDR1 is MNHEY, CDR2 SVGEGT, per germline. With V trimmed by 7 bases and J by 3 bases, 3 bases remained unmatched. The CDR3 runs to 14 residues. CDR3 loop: CASIGTGYTGELFF. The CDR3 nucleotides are TGTGCCAGCATCGGGACAGGGTACACCGGGGAGCTGTTTTTT.

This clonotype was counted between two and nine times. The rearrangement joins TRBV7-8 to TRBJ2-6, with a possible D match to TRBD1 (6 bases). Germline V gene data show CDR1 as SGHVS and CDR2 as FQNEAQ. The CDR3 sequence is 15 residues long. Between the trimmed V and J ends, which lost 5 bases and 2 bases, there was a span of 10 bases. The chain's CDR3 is CASSHRDTGANVLTF. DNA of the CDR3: TGTGCCAGCAGCCACAGGGATACTGGGGCCAACGTCCTGACTTTC.

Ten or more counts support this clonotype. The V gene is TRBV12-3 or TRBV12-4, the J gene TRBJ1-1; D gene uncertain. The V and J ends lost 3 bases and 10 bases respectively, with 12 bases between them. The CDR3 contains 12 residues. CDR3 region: CASSFLTDAAFF. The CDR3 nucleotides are TGTGCCAGCAGTTTTTTGACTGACGCAGCTTTCTTT.

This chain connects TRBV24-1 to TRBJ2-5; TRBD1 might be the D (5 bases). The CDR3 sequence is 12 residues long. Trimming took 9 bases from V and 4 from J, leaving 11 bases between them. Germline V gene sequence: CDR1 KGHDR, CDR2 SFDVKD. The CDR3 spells CATAGAGETQYF. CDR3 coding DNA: TGTGCCACCGCTGGGGCCGGAGAGACCCAGTACTTC.

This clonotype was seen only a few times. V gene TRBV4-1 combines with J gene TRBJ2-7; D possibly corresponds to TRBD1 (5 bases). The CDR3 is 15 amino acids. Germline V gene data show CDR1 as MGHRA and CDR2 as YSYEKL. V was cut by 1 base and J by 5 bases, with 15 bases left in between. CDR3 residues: CASSQGDRQWNEQYF. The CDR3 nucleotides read TGCGCCAGCAGCCAAGGCGACAGACAGTGGAACGAGCAGTACTTC.

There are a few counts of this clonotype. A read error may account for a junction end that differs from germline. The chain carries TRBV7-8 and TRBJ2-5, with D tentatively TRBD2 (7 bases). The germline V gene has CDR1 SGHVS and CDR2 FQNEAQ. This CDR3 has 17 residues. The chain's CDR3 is CASSLGAGQGGGETKYF. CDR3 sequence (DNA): TGTGCCAGCAGCTTAGGAGCGGGACAAGGGGGTGGAGAGACCAAGTACTTC.

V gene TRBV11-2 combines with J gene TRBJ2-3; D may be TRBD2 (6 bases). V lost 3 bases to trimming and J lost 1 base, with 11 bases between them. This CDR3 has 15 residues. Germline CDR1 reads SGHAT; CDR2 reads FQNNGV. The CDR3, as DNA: TGTGCCAGCAGCTTTGGGTGGGGGGGCACAGATACGCAGTATTTT. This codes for CASSFGWGGTDTQYF.

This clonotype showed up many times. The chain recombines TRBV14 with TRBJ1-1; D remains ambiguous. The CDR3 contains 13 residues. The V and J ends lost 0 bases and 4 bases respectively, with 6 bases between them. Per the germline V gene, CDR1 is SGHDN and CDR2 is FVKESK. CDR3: CASSQDWVTEAFF. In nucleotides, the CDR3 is TGTGCCAGCAGCCAAGATTGGGTCACTGAAGCTTTCTTT.

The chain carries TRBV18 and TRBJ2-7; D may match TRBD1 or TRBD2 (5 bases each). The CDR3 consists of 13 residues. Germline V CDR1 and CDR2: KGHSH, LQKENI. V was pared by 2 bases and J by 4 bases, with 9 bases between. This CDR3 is CASSPGGNYEQYF. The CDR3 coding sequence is TGTGCCAGCTCACCAGGGGGAAATTACGAGCAGTACTTC.

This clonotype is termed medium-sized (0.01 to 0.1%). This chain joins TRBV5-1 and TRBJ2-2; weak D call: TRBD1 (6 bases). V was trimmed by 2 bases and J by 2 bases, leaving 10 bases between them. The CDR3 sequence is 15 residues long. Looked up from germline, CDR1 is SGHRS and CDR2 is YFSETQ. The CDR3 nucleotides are TGCGCCAGCAGCTTTACAGGGCTTAACACCGGGGAGCTGTTTTTT. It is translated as CASSFTGLNTGELFF.